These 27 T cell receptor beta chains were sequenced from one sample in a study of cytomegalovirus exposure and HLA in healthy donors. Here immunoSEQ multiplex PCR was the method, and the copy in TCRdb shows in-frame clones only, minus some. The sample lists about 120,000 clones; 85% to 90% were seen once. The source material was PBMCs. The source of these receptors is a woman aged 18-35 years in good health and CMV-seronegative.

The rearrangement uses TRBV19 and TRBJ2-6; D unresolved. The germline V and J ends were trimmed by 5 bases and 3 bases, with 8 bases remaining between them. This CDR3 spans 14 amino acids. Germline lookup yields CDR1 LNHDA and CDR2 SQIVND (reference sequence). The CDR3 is CASSEVGGANVLTF. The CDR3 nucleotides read TGTGCCAGTAGTGAAGTCGGTGGGGCCAACGTCCTGACTTTC.

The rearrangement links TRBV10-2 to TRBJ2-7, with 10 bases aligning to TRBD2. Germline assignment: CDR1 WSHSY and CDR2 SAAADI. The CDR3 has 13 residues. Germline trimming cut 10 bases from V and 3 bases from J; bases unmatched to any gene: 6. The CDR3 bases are TGCGCCACTCAAAGGACTAGCGGCTACGAGCAGTACTTC. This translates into CATQRTSGYEQYF.

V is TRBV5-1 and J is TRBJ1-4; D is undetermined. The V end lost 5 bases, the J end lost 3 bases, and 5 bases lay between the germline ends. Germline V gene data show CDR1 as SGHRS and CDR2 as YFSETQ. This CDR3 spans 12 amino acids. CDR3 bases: TGCGCCAGCAGTACAGCTAATGAAAAACTGTTTTTT. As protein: CASSTANEKLFF.

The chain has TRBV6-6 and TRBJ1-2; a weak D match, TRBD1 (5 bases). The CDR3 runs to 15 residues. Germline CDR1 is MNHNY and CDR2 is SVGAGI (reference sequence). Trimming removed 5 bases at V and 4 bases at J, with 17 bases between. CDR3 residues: CASSGDRDPRYGYTF. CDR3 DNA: TGTGCCAGCAGTGGAGACAGAGATCCTCGCTATGGCTACACCTTC.

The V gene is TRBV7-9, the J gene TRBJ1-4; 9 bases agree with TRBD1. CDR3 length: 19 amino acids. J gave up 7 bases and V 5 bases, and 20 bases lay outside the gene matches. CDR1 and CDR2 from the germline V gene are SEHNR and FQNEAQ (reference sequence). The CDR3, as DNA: TGTGCCAGCAGCCCGTACCAAACAGGGGGCCTCAGGGAATTTGAAAAACTGTTTTTT. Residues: CASSPYQTGGLREFEKLFF.

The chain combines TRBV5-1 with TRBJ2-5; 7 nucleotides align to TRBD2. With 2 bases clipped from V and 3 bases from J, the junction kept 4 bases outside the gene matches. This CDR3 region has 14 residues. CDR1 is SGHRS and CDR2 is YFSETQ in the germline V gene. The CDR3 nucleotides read TGCGCCAGCAGCTTTCAGGGAGGGGAAGAGACCCAGTACTTC. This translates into CASSFQGGEETQYF.

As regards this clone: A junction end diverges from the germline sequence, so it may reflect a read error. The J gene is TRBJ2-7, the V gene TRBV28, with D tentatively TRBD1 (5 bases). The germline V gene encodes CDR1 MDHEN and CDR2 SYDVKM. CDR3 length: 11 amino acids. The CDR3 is CASSLSRALLF. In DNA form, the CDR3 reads TGTGCCAGCAGTTTATCCAGGGCCCTCTTGTTC.

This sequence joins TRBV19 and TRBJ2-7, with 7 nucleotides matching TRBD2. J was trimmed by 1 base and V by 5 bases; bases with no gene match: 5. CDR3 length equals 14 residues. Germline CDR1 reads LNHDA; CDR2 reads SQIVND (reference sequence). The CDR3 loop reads CASSLSGDSYEQYF. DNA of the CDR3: TGTGCCAGTAGTCTAAGCGGGGATTCCTACGAGCAGTACTTC.

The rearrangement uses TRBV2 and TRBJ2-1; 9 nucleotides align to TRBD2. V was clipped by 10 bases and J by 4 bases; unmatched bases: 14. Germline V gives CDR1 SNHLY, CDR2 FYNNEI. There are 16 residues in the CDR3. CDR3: CAIGDSGGRSYNEQFF. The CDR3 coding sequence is TGTGCCATCGGGGACAGCGGGGGGAGGTCTTACAATGAGCAGTTCTTC. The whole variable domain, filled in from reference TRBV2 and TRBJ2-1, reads EPEVTQTPSHQVTQMGQEVILRCVPISNHLYFYWYRQILGQKVEFLVSFYNNEISEKSEIFDDQFSVERPDGSNFTLKIRSTKLEDSAMYFCAIGDSGGRSYNEQFFGPGTRLTVL.

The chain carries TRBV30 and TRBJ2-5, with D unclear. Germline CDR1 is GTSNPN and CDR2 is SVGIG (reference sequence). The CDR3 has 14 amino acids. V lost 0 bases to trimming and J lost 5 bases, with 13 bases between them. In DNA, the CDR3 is TGTGCCTGGAGTGTAAACAGCCAGTGGGAGACCCAGTACTTC. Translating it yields CAWSVNSQWETQYF.

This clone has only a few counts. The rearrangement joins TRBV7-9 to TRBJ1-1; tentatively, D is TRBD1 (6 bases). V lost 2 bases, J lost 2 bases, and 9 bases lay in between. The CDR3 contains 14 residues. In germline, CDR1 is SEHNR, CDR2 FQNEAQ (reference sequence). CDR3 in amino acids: CASSLQTGNTEAFF. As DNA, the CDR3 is TGTGCCAGCAGCTTACAGACAGGCAACACTGAAGCTTTCTTT.

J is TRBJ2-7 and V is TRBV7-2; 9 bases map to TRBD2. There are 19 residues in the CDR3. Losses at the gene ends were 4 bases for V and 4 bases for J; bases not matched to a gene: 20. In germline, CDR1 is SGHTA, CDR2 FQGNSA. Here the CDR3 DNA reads TGTGCCAGCAGCTGGGCCCTAGCGGGACGGTTTTCGGGGTCTTACGAGCAGTACTTC. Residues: CASSWALAGRFSGSYEQYF.

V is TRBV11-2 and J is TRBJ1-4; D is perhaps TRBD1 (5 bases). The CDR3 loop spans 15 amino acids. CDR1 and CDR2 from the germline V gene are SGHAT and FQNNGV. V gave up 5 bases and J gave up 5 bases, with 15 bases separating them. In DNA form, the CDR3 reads TGTGCCAGCAGCCGGAACAGGACACCGAATGAAAAACTGTTTTTT. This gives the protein CASSRNRTPNEKLFF.

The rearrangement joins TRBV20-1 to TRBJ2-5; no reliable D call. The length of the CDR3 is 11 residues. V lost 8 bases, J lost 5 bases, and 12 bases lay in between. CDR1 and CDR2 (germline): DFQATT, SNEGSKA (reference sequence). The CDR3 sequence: CSPLAVETQYF. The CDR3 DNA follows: TGCAGTCCCCTTGCGGTGGAGACCCAGTACTTC.

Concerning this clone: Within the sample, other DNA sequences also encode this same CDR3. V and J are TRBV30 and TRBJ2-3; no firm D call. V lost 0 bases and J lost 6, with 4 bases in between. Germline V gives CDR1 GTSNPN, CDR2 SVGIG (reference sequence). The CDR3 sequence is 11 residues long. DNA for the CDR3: TGTGCCTGGAGTGTCCGGGATACGCAGTATTTT. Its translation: CAWSVRDTQYF.

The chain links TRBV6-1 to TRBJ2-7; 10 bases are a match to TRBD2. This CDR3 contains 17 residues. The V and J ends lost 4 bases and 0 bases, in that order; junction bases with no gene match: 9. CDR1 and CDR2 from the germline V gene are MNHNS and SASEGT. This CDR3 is CASSGDGTSVSSYEQYV. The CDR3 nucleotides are TGTGCCAGCAGTGGTGATGGGACTAGCGTCAGCTCCTACGAGCAGTACGTC.

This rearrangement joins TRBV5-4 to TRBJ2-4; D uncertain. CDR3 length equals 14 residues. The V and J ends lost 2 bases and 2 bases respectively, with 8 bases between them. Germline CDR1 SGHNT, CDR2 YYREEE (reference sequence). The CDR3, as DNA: TGTGCCAGCAGCTTAGACACCACCAAAAACATTCAGTACTTC. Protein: CASSLDTTKNIQYF.

The CDR3 is CASSFGLRSHTEAFF. The CDR3 DNA reads as TGTGCCAGCAGTTTTGGTCTCAGGTCCCACACTGAAGCTTTCTTT. The chain joins TRBV27 to TRBJ1-1; no definite D call. The CDR3 sequence is 15 residues long. Looked up from germline, CDR1 is MNHEY and CDR2 is SMNVEV (reference sequence). V lost 3 bases to trimming and J lost 3 bases, with 14 bases between them.

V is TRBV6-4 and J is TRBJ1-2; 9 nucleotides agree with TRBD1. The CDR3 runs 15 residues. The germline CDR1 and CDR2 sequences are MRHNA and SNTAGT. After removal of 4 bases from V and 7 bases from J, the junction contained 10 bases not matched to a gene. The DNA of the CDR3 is TGTGCCAGCAGTGCGGAGGGACAGGGCATAAGTGGCTACACCTTC. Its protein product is CASSAEGQGISGYTF.

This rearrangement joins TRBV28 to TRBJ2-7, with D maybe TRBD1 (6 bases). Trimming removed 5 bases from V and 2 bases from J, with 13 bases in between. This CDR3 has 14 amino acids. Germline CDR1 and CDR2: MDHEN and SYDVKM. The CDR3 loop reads CASSPRGNAYEQYF. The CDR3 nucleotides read TGTGCCAGCAGTCCCAGGGGCAACGCCTACGAGCAGTACTTC.

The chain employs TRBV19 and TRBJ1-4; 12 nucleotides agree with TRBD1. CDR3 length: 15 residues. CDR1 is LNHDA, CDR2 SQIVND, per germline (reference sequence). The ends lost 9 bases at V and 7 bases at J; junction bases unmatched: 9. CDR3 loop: CASRRDRGPVEKLFF. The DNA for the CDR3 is TGTGCCAGCAGACGGGACAGGGGGCCTGTTGAAAAACTGTTTTTT.

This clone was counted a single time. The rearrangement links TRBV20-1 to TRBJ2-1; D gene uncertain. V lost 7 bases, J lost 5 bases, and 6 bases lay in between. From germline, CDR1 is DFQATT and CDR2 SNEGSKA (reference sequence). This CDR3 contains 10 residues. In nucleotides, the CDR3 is TGCAGTGTTACTAACAATGAGCAGTTCTTC. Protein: CSVTNNEQFF.

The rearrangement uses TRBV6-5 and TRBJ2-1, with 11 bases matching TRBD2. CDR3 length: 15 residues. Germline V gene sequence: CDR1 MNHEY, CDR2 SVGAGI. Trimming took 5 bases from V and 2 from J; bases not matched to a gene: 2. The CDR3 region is CASSLAGGPYNEQFF. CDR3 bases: TGTGCCAGCAGTCTAGCGGGAGGTCCCTACAATGAGCAGTTCTTC.

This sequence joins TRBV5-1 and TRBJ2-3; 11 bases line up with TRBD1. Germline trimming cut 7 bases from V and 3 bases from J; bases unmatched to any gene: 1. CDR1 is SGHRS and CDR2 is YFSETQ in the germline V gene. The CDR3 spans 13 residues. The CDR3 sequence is CASRDRGTDTQYF. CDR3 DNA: TGCGCCAGCCGGGACAGGGGGACAGATACGCAGTATTTT. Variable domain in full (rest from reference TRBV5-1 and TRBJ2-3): KAGVTQTPRYLIKTRGQQVTLSCSPISGHRSVSWYQQTPGQGLQFLFEYFSETQRNKGNFPGRFSGRQFSNSRSEMNVSTLELGDSALYLCASRDRGTDTQYFGPGTRLTVL.

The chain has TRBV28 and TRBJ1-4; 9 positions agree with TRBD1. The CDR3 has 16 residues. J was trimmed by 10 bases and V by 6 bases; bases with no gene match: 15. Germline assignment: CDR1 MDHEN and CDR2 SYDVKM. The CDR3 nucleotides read TGTGCCAGCAGGTCTTTCACACCGGGACAGGGCCCAAAACTGTTTTTT. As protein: CASRSFTPGQGPKLFF.

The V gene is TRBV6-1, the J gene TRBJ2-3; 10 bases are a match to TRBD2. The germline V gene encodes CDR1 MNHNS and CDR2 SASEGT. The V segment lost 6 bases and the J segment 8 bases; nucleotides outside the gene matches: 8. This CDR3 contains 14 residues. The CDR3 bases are TGTGCCAGCAGCCCGGAAGCGGGGGGGCGTACGCAGTATTTT. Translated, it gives CASSPEAGGRTQYF.

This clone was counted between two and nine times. CDR3 residues: CASSSPGGANGYTF. The CDR3 DNA reads as TGTGCCAGCAGTTCCCCAGGAGGGGCCAATGGCTACACCTTC. The V gene is TRBV6-5, the J gene TRBJ1-2; D might be TRBD1 (5 bases). CDR1 is MNHEY and CDR2 is SVGAGI in the germline V gene. V lost 4 bases to trimming and J lost 6 bases, with 15 bases between them. CDR3 length: 14 amino acids.